This T cell receptor beta chain was captured in a study of blood T cell repertoires in COVID-19. Study summary: Some COVID-19 samples were acute and others convalescent; all came from the United States, Italy and Spain. PBMCs, B-cell-depleted T cells, or T cells provided the cDNA or gDNA that made up the material.

In the authors' methods: How many nucleated cells were present was estimated from reference gene primer amplification. Here immunoSEQ multiplex PCR was the method, and the copy in TCRdb shows in-frame clones only, minus some. V and J calls and clone size are given by that table; D and trimming were obtained from the DNA. The data show over 200,000 clones, 83% seen once. The sequencing input was peripheral blood. This clonotype was obtained from a man aged 35-49 years with active or convalescent COVID-19.

This chain's CDR3 is CASKTPRQGYGYTF. The CDR3 DNA reads TGTGCCAGCAAAACTCCGAGACAGGGGTATGGCTACACCTTC. V gene TRBV28 combines with J gene TRBJ1-2; 8 positions match TRBD1. Germline CDR1 reads MDHEN; CDR2 reads SYDVKM. The CDR3 runs 14 residues. Unmatched junction bases numbered 9, after V lost 7 bases and J lost 5 bases.